This TCR beta chain was obtained from a study of blood T cell repertoires in COVID-19. Background on the study: Sources were T cells, B-cell-depleted T cells, or PBMCs; the material itself was cDNA or gDNA.

Only in-frame clones appear in the TCRdb table, and some are missing; sequencing was by immunoSEQ multiplex PCR. This sample yields around 200,000 clones, of which around 85% are seen a single time; about 19% belongs to the top ten. Participant-given clinical history determined each cohort assignment. V trimming: 6 bases; J trimming: 5 bases; junction bases outside the gene matches: 8. Germline loops: CDR1 MNHEY, CDR2 SMNVEV (reference sequence). The CDR3 has 16 residues. The chain carries TRBV27 and TRBJ2-1; 12 bases line up with TRBD2. The sequenced sample consisted of PBMCs or T cells enriched from blood (not recorded which). The TCR was taken from a man in his forties who had recovered from COVID-19. Written as DNA, the CDR3 is TGTGCCAGCAGCCACCAACTAGCGGGAGGAGACAATGAGCAGTTCTTC. Protein: CASSHQLAGGDNEQFF.